This T cell receptor (beta chain) was captured by sequencing in a study of control samples from healthy donors and cancer patients. The method was immunoSEQ multiplex PCR; TCRdb's version includes in-frame clones alone and lacks a portion of them. Seen here are around 100,000 clones, just over 90% observed once, and the top ten hold 3% to 4.5%. The clonotype was recovered from a young woman in good health. The source material was blood.

The CDR3 sequence is CASSSPSIGTGAAEQYF. CDR3 coding DNA: TGTGCCAGCAGCTCGCCCTCCATCGGGACAGGGGCGGCCGAGCAGTACTTC. The chain is built from TRBV13 and TRBJ2-7, with 10 bases lining up with TRBD1. The junction had 15 bases not matched to a gene; V was cut back by 4 bases and J by 6 bases. Germline V gene sequence: CDR1 PRHDT, CDR2 FYEKMQ (reference sequence). This CDR3 has 17 amino acids.